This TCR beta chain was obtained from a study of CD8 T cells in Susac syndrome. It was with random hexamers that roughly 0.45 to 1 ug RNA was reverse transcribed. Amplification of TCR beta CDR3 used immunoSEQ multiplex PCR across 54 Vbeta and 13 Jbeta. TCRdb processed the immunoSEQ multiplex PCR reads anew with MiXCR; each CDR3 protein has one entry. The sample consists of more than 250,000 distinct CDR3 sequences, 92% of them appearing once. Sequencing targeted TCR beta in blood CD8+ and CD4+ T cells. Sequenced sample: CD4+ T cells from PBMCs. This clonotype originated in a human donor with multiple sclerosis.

CDR3 coding DNA: TGTGCCAGCAGGGAGACAGGGGCGGTAAGGGGCTACACCTTC. Residues: CASRETGAVRGYTF. This chain links TRBV6-1 with TRBJ1-2, with TRBD1 identical over 8 bases. Germline V gives CDR1 MNHNS, CDR2 SASEGT. V trimming: 6 bases; J trimming: 8 bases; junction bases outside the gene matches: 11. CDR3 length equals 14 residues.